Below, 24 T cell receptor beta chains from the same sample are listed, as sequenced in a study of blood T cell repertoires in COVID-19. Measured with immunoSEQ multiplex PCR; TCRdb has only the in-frame clones, and not every one. The sample lists 250,000 to 350,000 clones; about nine tenths were seen once. The sample was PBMCs or T cells enriched from blood (not recorded which). All receptors derive from a woman between 18 and 29 years old who had recovered from COVID-19.

In its sample, this clone was seen many times. The V call is TRBV19, the J call TRBJ2-2; 8 bases match TRBD1. Germline values: CDR1 LNHDA, CDR2 SQIVND (reference sequence). Trimming removed 5 bases from V and 3 bases from J; junction bases left unmatched: 8. This CDR3 is built from 16 residues. The CDR3 loop reads CASSGGTGLYTGELFF. As DNA, the CDR3 is TGTGCCAGTAGTGGAGGGACAGGCCTTTACACCGGGGAGCTGTTTTTT.

V and J are TRBV4-1 and TRBJ2-3, with 13 positions matching TRBD2. The CDR3 extends over 17 amino acids. Germline values: CDR1 MGHRA, CDR2 YSYEKL. Trimming cost V 1 base and J 3 bases; bases outside gene matches: 4. The DNA of the CDR3 is TGCGCCAGCAGCCAAGTTACTAGCGGGGGGGCAACAGATACGCAGTATTTT. As protein: CASSQVTSGGATDTQYF.

V gene TRBV7-9 combines with J gene TRBJ2-5, with 14 bases matching TRBD2. CDR1 is SEHNR and CDR2 is FQNEAQ in the germline V gene (reference sequence). With 3 bases clipped from V and 5 bases from J, the junction kept 8 bases outside the gene matches. The CDR3 has 17 amino acids. CDR3 protein: CASSFGTSGSLWETQYF. Here the CDR3 DNA reads TGTGCCAGCAGCTTCGGGACTAGCGGGAGTTTGTGGGAGACCCAGTACTTC.

The gene calls are TRBV6-1 and TRBJ1-5; no clear D. V lost 0 bases to trimming and J lost 3 bases, with 3 bases between them. Germline CDR1 MNHNS, CDR2 SASEGT. The CDR3 totals 13 residues. CDR3 in DNA: TGTGCCAGCAGTGAAGCCAACAATCAGCCCCAGCATTTT. Its translation: CASSEANNQPQHF.

This clone was observed a handful of times. This chain links TRBV12-5 with TRBJ1-2, with 7 bases aligning to TRBD1. CDR3 length: 15 residues. Trimming removed 2 bases from V and 1 base from J; junction bases left unmatched: 4. Per germline, CDR1 LGHNT and CDR2 FRNRAP. The CDR3: CASGLYQGVNYGYTF. In DNA form, the CDR3 reads TGTGCTAGTGGTTTGTATCAGGGGGTTAACTATGGCTACACCTTC.

In this sample, this clone turned up a few times. The same CDR3 also results from other DNA sequences found in this sample. The CDR3 region has the DNA TGTGCCAGTAGCCGGACAGGGGAGAGCAATCAGCCCCAGCATTTT. Amino acids: CASSRTGESNQPQHF. V and J are TRBV19 and TRBJ1-5, with 9 bases fitting TRBD1. Trimming cost V 6 bases and J 1 base; bases outside gene matches: 4. The CDR3 is made up of 15 amino acids. Looked up from germline, CDR1 is LNHDA and CDR2 is SQIVND (reference sequence).

The V and J genes are TRBV5-5 and TRBJ1-4; D gene uncertain. The CDR3 covers 15 residues. Germline CDR1 reads SGHKS; CDR2 reads YYEKEE (reference sequence). V was pared by 6 bases and J by 0 bases, with 12 bases between. CDR3 bases: TGTGCCAGCACCGGAGGAGATGCAACTAATGAAAAACTGTTTTTT. Translation gives CASTGGDATNEKLFF. Variable domain in full (rest from reference TRBV5-5 and TRBJ1-4): DAGVTQSPTHLIKTRGQQVTLRCSPISGHKSVSWYQQVLGQGPQFIFQYYEKEERGRGNFPDRFSARQFPNYSSELNVNALLLGDSALYLCASTGGDATNEKLFFGSGTQLSVL.

This clone was counted once. The chain links TRBV5-1 to TRBJ2-7, with 7 bases that match TRBD1. The CDR3 has 13 amino acids. The J segment lost 7 bases and the V segment lost 3 bases, leaving 7 bases of the junction unmatched. The germline V gene has CDR1 SGHRS and CDR2 YFSETQ. This CDR3 is CASSSKTGREQYF. For the CDR3, the DNA is TGCGCCAGCAGCTCCAAGACAGGGAGAGAGCAGTACTTC.

This sequence joins TRBV4-1 and TRBJ1-2; TRBD1 matches at 9 bases. This CDR3 comprises 20 residues. The germline V gene has CDR1 MGHRA and CDR2 YSYEKL. Trimming at V came to 3 bases and at J to 8 bases, leaving 25 bases not matched to a gene. The CDR3 here is CASSHPLHGNRGPKVKGYTF. The CDR3, as DNA: TGCGCCAGCAGCCATCCCCTTCATGGGAACAGGGGGCCAAAAGTAAAGGGCTACACCTTC.

The rearrangement joins TRBV7-9 to TRBJ2-1, with 7 bases identical to TRBD2. Germline V gene data show CDR1 as SEHNR and CDR2 as FQNEAQ (reference sequence). CDR3 size: 13 residues. With V trimmed by 9 bases and J by 8 bases, 10 bases remained unmatched. CDR3 region: CASLSGLGYEQFF. The CDR3 DNA is TGTGCCAGTCTTAGCGGGCTAGGGTATGAGCAGTTCTTC. The full variable domain, in which reference TRBV7-9 and TRBJ2-1 provide the parts outside the CDR3, is DTGVSQNPRHKITKRGQNVTFRCDPISEHNRLYWYRQTLGQGPEFLTYFQNEAQLEKSRLLSDRFSAERPKGSFSTLEIQRTEQGDSAMYLCASLSGLGYEQFFGPGTRLTVL.

This sequence joins TRBV10-1 and TRBJ2-2; maybe TRBD1 (5 bases). CDR1 and CDR2 from the germline V gene are WNHNN and SYGVQD (reference sequence). This CDR3 spans 13 amino acids. V was cut by 5 bases and J by 6 bases, with 10 bases left in between. The CDR3: CASSHRIAGELFF. DNA of the CDR3: TGCGCCAGCAGTCACAGGATCGCCGGGGAGCTGTTTTTT.

The rearrangement uses TRBV6-2 or TRBV6-3 and TRBJ1-2, with 9 bases lining up with TRBD1. This CDR3 is 14 amino acids long. Germline trimming cut 0 bases from V and 8 bases from J; bases unmatched to any gene: 4. Germline values: CDR1 MNHEY, CDR2 SVGEGT. The CDR3, as DNA: TGTGCCAGCAGTTACTCGGGACAGGGCTTAGGCTACACCTTC. This translates into CASSYSGQGLGYTF.

The rearrangement uses TRBV5-5 and TRBJ2-3, with 8 bases aligning to TRBD2. The CDR3 extends over 15 amino acids. Germline V gene data show CDR1 as SGHKS and CDR2 as YYEKEE (reference sequence). J lost 2 bases, V lost 0 bases, and 2 bases had no gene match. CDR3 in amino acids: CASSLVAGHTDTQYF. In nucleotides, the CDR3 is TGTGCCAGCAGCTTGGTAGCGGGACACACAGATACGCAGTATTTT. The entire variable domain, with the rest obtained from reference TRBV5-5 and TRBJ2-3, is as follows: DAGVTQSPTHLIKTRGQQVTLRCSPISGHKSVSWYQQVLGQGPQFIFQYYEKEERGRGNFPDRFSARQFPNYSSELNVNALLLGDSALYLCASSLVAGHTDTQYFGPGTRLTVL.

The V and J genes are TRBV5-5 and TRBJ1-4; no reliable D call. V was cut by 1 base and J by 0 bases, with 7 bases left in between. Germline V lookup: CDR1 SGHKS, CDR2 YYEKEE (reference sequence). The CDR3 runs to 15 residues. In DNA, the CDR3 is TGTGCCAGCAGCTTGTATCAGACAACTAATGAAAAACTGTTTTTT. Its protein product is CASSLYQTTNEKLFF.

This chain joins TRBV28 and TRBJ1-5, with 10 bases aligning to TRBD1. The germline CDR1 and CDR2 sequences are MDHEN and SYDVKM. This CDR3 spans 14 amino acids. The trim removed 7 bases at V and 6 bases at J, leaving 6 bases unmatched. CDR3 sequence reads: CASNRQGAFQPQHF. The CDR3 DNA sequence: TGTGCCAGCAACAGACAGGGGGCTTTTCAGCCCCAGCATTTT.

This clone occurred once. The rearrangement joins TRBV5-1 to TRBJ2-7; D ambiguous. Trimming took off 3 bases at V and 5 bases at J, with 12 bases between the two ends. This CDR3 has 13 residues. Germline CDR1 reads SGHRS; CDR2 reads YFSETQ. The CDR3 loop reads CASSSEVFDEQYF. DNA of the CDR3: TGCGCCAGCAGCTCCGAGGTATTTGACGAGCAGTACTTC.

The chain uses TRBV4-2 and TRBJ1-2, with a weak D call TRBD1 (6 bases). V lost 0 bases and J 4 bases, leaving 12 bases between the germline ends. Germline V lookup: CDR1 LGHNA, CDR2 YNFKEQ. The CDR3 runs to 15 residues. Here the CDR3 reads CASSQEWGGSYGYTF. CDR3 nucleotide sequence: TGTGCCAGCAGCCAAGAATGGGGGGGCAGCTATGGCTACACCTTC.

This chain joins TRBV7-6 and TRBJ1-1; possibly TRBD1 for D (5 bases). Trimming stripped 1 base from V and 1 base from J, with 10 bases between. The CDR3 is 15 amino acids. Per the germline V gene, CDR1 is SGHVS and CDR2 is FNYEAQ. This chain's CDR3 is CASSLESGGNTEAFF. In DNA, the CDR3 is TGTGCCAGCAGCTTAGAGTCGGGGGGGAACACTGAAGCTTTCTTT.

The rearrangement links TRBV27 to TRBJ1-2; a weak D match, TRBD1 (6 bases). This CDR3 spans 13 amino acids. From germline, CDR1 is MNHEY and CDR2 SMNVEV (reference sequence). The V end was cut by 5 bases, the J end by 2 bases, with 9 bases between. CDR3 coding DNA: TGTGCCAGCAGTGTCAGGGGAAACTATGGCTACACCTTC. Its translation is CASSVRGNYGYTF.

This chain connects TRBV30 to TRBJ1-2; 7 nucleotides line up with TRBD1. Germline trimming cut 4 bases from V and 6 bases from J; bases unmatched to any gene: 5. The CDR3 runs to 12 residues. Germline V gene data show CDR1 as GTSNPN and CDR2 as SVGIG (reference sequence). In DNA form, the CDR3 reads TGTGCCTGGAACAGGGGTGGGGATGGCTACACCTTC. Translated: CAWNRGGDGYTF.

Of note for this clone: This CDR3 is also generated by other DNA sequences in the sample. The chain is built from TRBV2 and TRBJ1-5; D is unresolved. Germline V gene lookup returns CDR1 SNHLY and CDR2 FYNNEI. V dropped 2 bases and J dropped 3 bases, with 5 bases sitting between them. The CDR3 is made up of 13 amino acids. CDR3 amino acids: CASSEQVNQPQHF. In DNA, the CDR3 is TGTGCCAGCAGTGAACAGGTCAATCAGCCCCAGCATTTT.

The chain employs TRBV28 and TRBJ1-1; 8 bases fit TRBD1. The length of the CDR3 is 17 residues. Trimming took 6 bases from V and 3 from J; bases not matched to a gene: 15. Per germline, CDR1 MDHEN and CDR2 SYDVKM. CDR3 sequence: CASRGIGQGWLYTEAFF. CDR3 coding DNA: TGTGCCAGCAGAGGAATCGGACAGGGATGGTTGTACACTGAAGCTTTCTTT.

This chain uses TRBV5-1 with TRBJ1-4; D call uncertain. The V and J ends lost 5 bases and 4 bases respectively, with 9 bases between them. This CDR3 is built from 13 residues. Per germline, CDR1 SGHRS and CDR2 YFSETQ. DNA of the CDR3: TGCGCCAGCAGTGTGGAGTATAATGAAAAACTGTTTTTT. It specifies CASSVEYNEKLFF.

Turning to this clone: A much larger clone differs from this one at a single base, so this may be a read error. The rearrangement joins TRBV6-6 to TRBJ1-5, with a possible D match to TRBD1 (5 bases). Germline V CDR1 and CDR2: MNHNY, SVGAGI (reference sequence). The CDR3 totals 13 residues. V was pared by 4 bases and J by 2 bases, with 6 bases between. The CDR3 bases are TGTGCCAGCAGTTTGACAGGCAATCAGCCCCAGCATTTT. Residues: CASSLTGNQPQHF.